The 26 T cell receptor beta chains given below trace back to one sample, sequenced in a study of shared clonotypes between healthy human individuals. Produced via immunoSEQ multiplex PCR; TCRdb's table is partial and in-frame only. The sample comprises under 2,500,000 clones, approximately 96% of which are singletons, and 0.13% rests with the top ten. The sequencing sample was made of naive CD4+ T cells sorted from blood. Subset meaning: CD45RA+ positively selected. All receptors derive from a young man in good health.

This rearrangement joins TRBV2 to TRBJ1-2, with D perhaps matching TRBD1 (5 bases). CDR1 and CDR2 from the germline V gene are SNHLY and FYNNEI. V was pared by 4 bases and J by 0 bases, with 12 bases between. This CDR3 spans 15 amino acids. Here the CDR3 DNA reads TGTGCCAGCAGTGCCGACAGAAGCGCTAACTATGGCTACACCTTC. This gives the protein CASSADRSANYGYTF.

The gene calls are TRBV5-1 and TRBJ2-2; maybe TRBD1 (5 bases). V lost 4 bases and J 3 bases, leaving 16 bases between the germline ends. From germline, CDR1 is SGHRS and CDR2 YFSETQ. The CDR3 totals 16 residues. The CDR3 nucleotides are TGCGCCAGCAGCCGAAAAGGGGCCTCCGACACCGGGGAGCTGTTTTTT. Translated, it gives CASSRKGASDTGELFF.

A word on this clone: The sample has other DNA sequences that encode this CDR3 too. The chain uses TRBV5-1 and TRBJ2-3, with unresolved D. CDR1 and CDR2 from the germline V gene are SGHRS and YFSETQ. CDR3 length: 12 residues. Trimming pared 2 bases from V and 4 bases from J, leaving 5 bases between. CDR3 sequence reads: CASSLRADTQYF. CDR3 bases: TGCGCCAGCAGCTTAAGGGCAGATACGCAGTATTTT.

The CDR3 DNA reads TGTGCTAGTGGTTTGGTACAGGCCACTGAAGCTTTCTTT. Residues: CASGLVQATEAFF. The chain employs TRBV12-5 and TRBJ1-1; the D gene is possibly TRBD1 (5 bases). Looked up from germline, CDR1 is LGHNT and CDR2 is FRNRAP. With 0 bases removed from V and 4 bases from J, the gap between germline ends came to 6 bases. The CDR3 extends over 13 amino acids.

CDR3 coding DNA: TGTGCCAGCAACCGAAACACGGGGGGCGCGGATGGCTACACCTTC. Protein: CASNRNTGGADGYTF. The V gene is TRBV6-1, the J gene TRBJ1-2; D perhaps matches TRBD1 (6 bases). CDR1 is MNHNS and CDR2 is SASEGT in the germline V gene. This CDR3 is built from 15 residues. Trimming cost V 7 bases and J 6 bases, with 21 bases left between them.

The chain carries TRBV5-4 and TRBJ2-7; D ambiguous. This CDR3 has 13 amino acids. V gave up 5 bases and J gave up 3 bases, with 12 bases separating them. Germline assignment: CDR1 SGHNT and CDR2 YYREEE (reference sequence). Here the CDR3 DNA reads TGTGCCAGCAGTAACGGGCTAGTCTACGAGCAGTACTTC. It yields the protein CASSNGLVYEQYF. Using reference TRBV5-4 and TRBJ2-7 for the parts outside the CDR3, the full variable domain is ETGVTQSPTHLIKTRGQQVTLRCSSQSGHNTVSWYQQALGQGPQFIFQYYREEENGRGNFPPRFSGLQFPNYSSELNVNALELDDSALYLCASSNGLVYEQYFGPGTRLTVT.

The CDR3 coding sequence is TGTGCCAGCAGTTACTCGAGACAGGGCTGGCATGGCTACACCTTC. This gives the protein CASSYSRQGWHGYTF. The chain couples TRBV6-5 to TRBJ1-2; TRBD1 matches 7 bases. V trimming: 0 bases; J trimming: 6 bases; junction bases outside the gene matches: 7. The CDR3 loop spans 15 amino acids. Germline values: CDR1 MNHEY, CDR2 SVGAGI.

The chain employs TRBV6-1 and TRBJ1-2, with 8 nucleotides matching TRBD1. The CDR3 has 15 residues. The germline CDR1 and CDR2 sequences are MNHNS and SASEGT. V dropped 3 bases and J dropped 4; count of bases not matched to a gene: 7. CDR3 protein: CASSEGQGAIYGYTF. CDR3 sequence (DNA): TGTGCCAGCAGTGAGGGGCAGGGGGCAATCTATGGCTACACCTTC.

V is TRBV5-1 and J is TRBJ1-1; D remains unclear. This CDR3 comprises 13 residues. Trimming took off 4 bases at V and 4 bases at J, with 11 bases between the two ends. Germline assignment: CDR1 SGHRS and CDR2 YFSETQ. CDR3 loop: CASSGPRGTEAFF. The CDR3 DNA reads as TGCGCCAGCAGCGGCCCGCGGGGCACTGAAGCTTTCTTT.

The gene calls are TRBV18 and TRBJ2-2, with TRBD1 as a possible D gene (6 bases). Between the trimmed V and J ends, which lost 3 bases and 3 bases, there was a span of 8 bases. The CDR3 is made up of 14 amino acids. Per germline, CDR1 KGHSH and CDR2 LQKENI. In DNA form, the CDR3 reads TGTGCCAGCTCACCGGACAGACACACCGGGGAGCTGTTTTTT. Its protein product is CASSPDRHTGELFF.

V is TRBV6-1 and J is TRBJ1-6; TRBD1 agrees at 9 bases. The CDR3 is 15 amino acids. The J segment lost 9 bases and the V segment lost 4 bases, leaving 7 bases of the junction unmatched. Germline CDR1 and CDR2: MNHNS and SASEGT. The CDR3 loop is CASSGGQGMSSPLHF. The CDR3 DNA reads TGTGCCAGCAGTGGGGGACAGGGTATGAGTTCACCCCTCCACTTT.

This chain uses TRBV9 with TRBJ2-7; 10 nucleotides match TRBD2. V lost 3 bases and J lost 2; bases outside the gene matches: 2. The germline V gene has CDR1 SGDLS and CDR2 YYNGEE. CDR3 length equals 14 residues. CDR3 sequence (DNA): TGTGCCAGCAGCGAAGGACTAGCGGCCTACGAGCAGTACTTC. It yields the protein CASSEGLAAYEQYF.

As to this clone: Within the sample, other DNA sequences also encode this same CDR3. The gene calls are TRBV6-5 and TRBJ2-5, with 10 bases aligning to TRBD2. J lost 2 bases, V lost 5 bases, and 5 bases had no gene match. The CDR3 spans 15 residues. Germline V gene sequence: CDR1 MNHEY, CDR2 SVGAGI. CDR3 nucleotides: TGTGCCAGCAGTACCGGACTAGCGGTACAAGAGACCCAGTACTTC. The encoded protein is CASSTGLAVQETQYF.

Details on this clone: The sample contains more than one DNA sequence encoding this CDR3. This chain joins TRBV18 and TRBJ2-3; weak D call: TRBD2 (6 bases). The CDR3 extends over 14 amino acids. CDR1 is KGHSH and CDR2 is LQKENI in the germline V gene. Trimming took off 0 bases at V and 4 bases at J, with 8 bases between the two ends. The CDR3 DNA reads TGTGCCAGCTCACCACCGGGAGGCCCAGATACGCAGTATTTT. It codes for CASSPPGGPDTQYF.

This chain uses TRBV7-9 with TRBJ2-7; TRBD1 matches at 8 bases. This CDR3 is built from 14 residues. Trimming took 6 bases from V and 6 from J; bases not matched to a gene: 10. Germline CDR1 is SEHNR and CDR2 is FQNEAQ (reference sequence). The CDR3 loop is CASRTGTGLGEQYF. CDR3 coding DNA: TGTGCCAGCAGAACCGGGACAGGCCTCGGCGAGCAGTACTTC.

The J gene is TRBJ1-2, the V gene TRBV10-3, with 8 bases fitting TRBD1. The germline gives CDR1 ENHRY, CDR2 SYGVKD. Trimming at V came to 10 bases and at J to 7 bases, leaving 11 bases not matched to a gene. CDR3 length: 13 amino acids. The CDR3 DNA reads as TGTGCCACCTACCTCAGGGGGCAGGGTGGCTACACCTTC. Its translation is CATYLRGQGGYTF.

The chain couples TRBV30 to TRBJ2-2, with D possibly matching TRBD1 (6 bases). The CDR3 extends over 14 amino acids. Deletions cut 5 bases from V and 7 bases from J, with 17 bases between. CDR1 GTSNPN and CDR2 SVGIG come from the germline V gene (reference sequence). The CDR3 sequence is CAWSTSGAGGELFF. CDR3 sequence (DNA): TGTGCCTGGTCCACTTCAGGGGCGGGCGGGGAGCTGTTTTTT.

A note on this clone: The sample has other DNA sequences that encode this CDR3 too. The chain carries TRBV5-4 and TRBJ2-7; TRBD2 matches at 13 bases. CDR1 is SGHNT and CDR2 is YYREEE in the germline V gene (reference sequence). Unmatched junction bases numbered 3, after V lost 4 bases and J lost 2 bases. There are 15 residues in the CDR3. The CDR3 nucleotides read TGTGCCAGCAGCCCAGGGACTAGCGGGACCTACGAGCAGTACTTC. Translation gives CASSPGTSGTYEQYF.

The rearrangement uses TRBV25-1 and TRBJ1-1, with D perhaps matching TRBD1 (5 bases). This CDR3 is 14 amino acids long. Per the germline V gene, CDR1 is MGHDK and CDR2 is SYGVNS. The ends were cut back, 6 bases at V and 0 bases at J, with 11 bases in the middle. In nucleotides, the CDR3 is TGTGCCAGCAGCCTACAGGTCATGAACACTGAAGCTTTCTTT. Translating gives CASSLQVMNTEAFF.

The chain recombines TRBV21-1 with TRBJ1-2. TRBV21-1 is termed a pseudogene. The CDR3 runs 15 residues. Here the CDR3 reads CASSKMSSANYGYTF. In DNA, the CDR3 is TGTGCCAGCAGCAAGATGAGTTCCGCAAACTATGGCTACACCTTC.

This rearrangement joins TRBV2 to TRBJ1-1; D is ambiguous. The CDR3 extends over 16 amino acids. Germline V gene data show CDR1 as SNHLY and CDR2 as FYNNEI. With 3 bases removed from V and 0 bases from J, the gap between germline ends came to 14 bases. DNA for the CDR3: TGTGCCAGCAGTGAGGTATTACGGGTTATGAACACTGAAGCTTTCTTT. Translation: CASSEVLRVMNTEAFF.

The chain has TRBV10-3 and TRBJ1-4; 9 bases map to TRBD1. This CDR3 is built from 17 residues. Germline CDR1 and CDR2: ENHRY and SYGVKD. V dropped 1 base and J dropped 0; count of bases not matched to a gene: 3. The CDR3 reads CAISEFRQGATNEKLFF. DNA for the CDR3: TGTGCCATCAGTGAGTTTAGACAGGGGGCAACTAATGAAAAACTGTTTTTT.

This clone is a singleton in its sample. The chain couples TRBV7-9 to TRBJ1-1; D unclear. Trimming left V 4 bases short and J 1 base short, with 16 bases between. The V gene's germline CDR1 is SEHNR and CDR2 FQNEAQ (reference sequence). The CDR3 runs 16 residues. The CDR3: CASSSALRLTNTEAFF. CDR3 nucleotide sequence: TGTGCCAGCAGCTCCGCCCTTCGACTGACGAACACTGAAGCTTTCTTT. Filled out from reference TRBV7-9 and TRBJ1-1, the complete variable domain reads DTGVSQNPRHKITKRGQNVTFRCDPISEHNRLYWYRQTLGQGPEFLTYFQNEAQLEKSRLLSDRFSAERPKGSFSTLEIQRTEQGDSAMYLCASSSALRLTNTEAFFGQGTRLTVV.

The chain combines TRBV28 with TRBJ1-3; possible D gene TRBD1, 6 bases. CDR3 length: 15 amino acids. Germline CDR1 MDHEN, CDR2 SYDVKM. Trimming shortened V by 4 bases and J by 4 bases, and 14 bases separated the two germline ends. The DNA of the CDR3 is TGTGCCAGCAGTTCGACAACAGGGTCAGGAAACACCATATATTTT. It yields the protein CASSSTTGSGNTIYF.

On this clone: At the DNA level, this CDR3 is encoded by other sequences in the same sample as well. The chain carries TRBV7-2 and TRBJ1-2; 9 nucleotides agree with TRBD1. After removal of 4 bases from V and 2 bases from J, the junction contained 2 bases not matched to a gene. CDR3 length: 14 residues. Germline V lookup: CDR1 SGHTA, CDR2 FQGNSA. The CDR3 DNA follows: TGTGCCAGCAGCTACGGACAGGGGAACTATGGCTACACCTTC. It yields the protein CASSYGQGNYGYTF.

V is TRBV9 and J is TRBJ2-5; 7 bases agree with TRBD2. This CDR3 is 16 amino acids long. In germline, CDR1 is SGDLS, CDR2 YYNGEE. The J segment lost 1 base and the V segment lost 0 bases, leaving 6 bases of the junction unmatched. The CDR3 region is CASSVAFLAAQETQYF. The CDR3 nucleotides are TGTGCCAGCAGCGTAGCTTTTCTAGCGGCCCAAGAGACCCAGTACTTC.